This T cell receptor beta chain was obtained from a study of shared clonotypes between healthy human individuals. Regarding the study as a whole: Relative to their counterparts shared across all four donors, non-shared clonotypes exhibited diminished generation probabilities.

V lost 9 bases, J lost 3 bases, and 22 bases lay in between. The CDR3 length is 16 residues. Germline V gene data show CDR1 as SGHNT and CDR2 as YYREEE (reference sequence). A note on this clone: Its target is unknown.

The authors' processing: For the immunoSEQ data, sequences were junction-only without quality scores, so filtering differed. Clones were read by immunoSEQ multiplex PCR, and TCRdb kept only the in-frame ones, dropping some. V, J and clone size were drawn from that table, and D and trimming were deduced from the DNA. The sample contains roughly 170,000 clones, approximately 62% of which appear only once. Sequencing used memory CD4+ T cells sorted from blood. Subset reported: CD45RA-negative fraction. The receptor was derived from a young man in good health. The rearrangement links TRBV5-4 to TRBJ1-3; D unresolved. The CDR3 protein is CATQVKEAQRGNTIYF. Here the CDR3 DNA reads TGTGCCACTCAAGTTAAAGAGGCTCAACGTGGAAACACCATATATTTT.